This record looks at one TCR beta chain sequence and its context. This entry comes from a study of technical replicates of blood from a few donors. Only in-frame clones appear in the TCRdb table, and some are missing; sequencing was by immunoSEQ multiplex PCR. Of about 94,000 clones listed, approximately 96% are singletons. The CDR3 is 15 residues long. The germline V gene encodes CDR1 MGHRA and CDR2 YSYEKL. V was cut by 2 bases and J by 0 bases, with 11 bases left in between. Sequencing was performed on T cells isolated from PBMCs. The chain has TRBV4-1 and TRBJ2-7, with D possibly TRBD1 on 6 matching bases. The clonotype originates from a human donor in good health. The CDR3 here is CASSQSDRFSYEQYF. The CDR3 coding sequence is TGCGCCAGCAGCCAAAGTGACAGGTTCTCCTACGAGCAGTACTTC.